The 8 T cell receptor beta chains below all came from one sample that was sequenced in a study of post-analysis software for immune sequencing data. Findings of the study overall: TRBV5-6, TRBV5-1 and TRBV20-1 belonged to a set of about five TRBV segments that were more frequent in patients than controls.

The TCR beta cDNA libraries carried unique molecular identifiers. TCRdb reprocessed the PCR reads via MiXCR and lists one record per CDR3 protein. In the table there are 650,000 to 850,000 distinct CDR3 sequences, about 50% of which are singletons. For these receptors, no antigen is known. Sequencing was carried out using blood. Source of these receptors: a girl between 10 and 17 years old with multiple sclerosis.

The chain couples TRBV5-1 to TRBJ2-1, with D perhaps TRBD1 or TRBD2 (5 bases each). V lost 3 bases to trimming and J lost 9 bases, with 13 bases between them. Germline values: CDR1 SGHRS, CDR2 YFSETQ. This CDR3 contains 13 residues. The CDR3 DNA follows: TGCGCCAGCAGCTCCCGGGCAGGGAGTGAGCAGTTCTTC. It yields the protein CASSSRAGSEQFF.

The rearrangement uses TRBV29-1 and TRBJ2-1; TRBD2 matches at 9 bases. There are 14 residues in the CDR3. J lost 8 bases, V lost 1 base, and 6 bases had no gene match. From germline, CDR1 is SQVTM and CDR2 ANQGSEA. The CDR3, as DNA: TGCAGCGTTGAAGTAGCGGGAGAACCCTATGAGCAGTTCTTC. Translated, it gives CSVEVAGEPYEQFF.

The rearrangement uses TRBV7-2 and TRBJ2-3; 9 bases align to TRBD1. J gave up 4 bases and V 5 bases, and 13 bases lay outside the gene matches. Germline CDR1 SGHTA, CDR2 FQGNSA. The CDR3 is 17 amino acids. CDR3 in amino acids: CASSPIPGTGISDTQYF. Written as DNA, the CDR3 is TGTGCCAGCAGCCCCATCCCCGGGACAGGGATCTCAGATACGCAGTATTTT.

As regards this clonotype: An end of the junction differs from the germline gene, which may be a read error. The chain has TRBV4-2 and TRBJ2-3; 7 bases map to TRBD1. This CDR3 comprises 18 residues. Germline CDR1 is LGHNA and CDR2 is YNFKEQ. CDR3 in amino acids: CGSSQAETGVPGTDTQYF. The CDR3, as DNA: TGTGGCAGCAGCCAAGCCGAAACAGGGGTCCCGGGCACAGATACGCAGTATTTT.

The chain employs TRBV18 and TRBJ2-1; TRBD2 aligns across 9 bases. The CDR3 totals 15 residues. Per the germline V gene, CDR1 is KGHSH and CDR2 is LQKENI. The junction had 4 bases not matched to a gene; V was cut back by 0 bases and J by 7 bases. Here the CDR3 DNA reads TGTGCCAGCTCACCACCGATTAGCGGGAGTAATGAGCAGTTCTTC. Translating gives CASSPPISGSNEQFF.

Here the CDR3 reads CASSGEEEGSYGYTF. In nucleotides, the CDR3 is TGTGCCAGCAGTGGGGAAGAGGAGGGATCCTATGGCTACACCTTC. The chain combines TRBV6-1 with TRBJ1-2, with D uncertain. This CDR3 spans 15 amino acids. V lost 4 bases, J lost 4 bases, and 16 bases lay in between. CDR1 and CDR2 (germline): MNHNS, SASEGT.

The chain uses TRBV14 and TRBJ1-2; D gene uncertain. There are 13 residues in the CDR3. CDR1 SGHDN and CDR2 FVKESK come from the germline V gene. The germline V and J ends were trimmed by 1 base and 4 bases, with 7 bases remaining between them. The CDR3 nucleotides read TGTGCCAGCAGCCAAGGAGGGCCCTATGGCTACACCTTC. It yields the protein CASSQGGPYGYTF.

The sample holds one count of this clonotype. The rearrangement joins TRBV27 to TRBJ1-5; possibly TRBD1 for D (6 bases). Trimming removed 4 bases from V and 0 bases from J, with 19 bases in between. This CDR3 region has 18 residues. CDR1 is MNHEY and CDR2 is SMNVEV in the germline V gene (reference sequence). The CDR3 is CASSSIPDRFYSNQPQHF. CDR3 nucleotide sequence: TGTGCCAGCAGTTCAATCCCGGACAGATTTTATAGCAATCAGCCCCAGCATTTT.